This T cell receptor beta chain was profiled in a study of shared clonotypes between healthy human individuals. General study points: Clonotype sharing across a handful of donors was observed for around 5% of naive CD4 clonotypes.

Sequencing was performed with immunoSEQ multiplex PCR; in TCRdb, only in-frame clones are kept and a portion is missing. The data hold about 2.4 million clones, with 93% observed a single time. Germline-derived CDR1 and CDR2 are MGHDK and SYGVNS. V dropped 5 bases and J dropped 7 bases, with 17 bases sitting between them. The CDR3 has 14 residues. Note on this clone: Antigen unknown.

This receptor was obtained from a man aged 18 to 29 in good health. Some clones in this sample may be carry-over from other donors' samples. Sequencing was done on a sample of naive CD4+ T cells from PBMCs. Described subset: CD45RA+ positively selected. The rearrangement joins TRBV25-1 to TRBJ1-2; possibly TRBD1 for D (5 bases). CDR3 protein: CASSKGEWTFGYTF. CDR3 nucleotides: TGTGCCAGCAGTAAAGGGGAATGGACATTTGGCTACACCTTC.